This T cell receptor beta chain was obtained from a study of CD8 T cells in Susac syndrome. The sequenced target, TCR beta, came from blood CD8+ and CD4+ T cells. Reverse transcription of roughly 0.45 to 1 ug RNA used random hexamers. Multiplex immunoSEQ PCR targeted 54 Vbeta and 13 Jbeta TCR beta segments. Via MiXCR, TCRdb re-called the immunoSEQ multiplex PCR reads, giving one row per CDR3 protein. The table lists around 150,000 distinct CDR3 sequences, about 94% of them singletons, with over 0.12% in the top ten. Germline V CDR1 and CDR2: DFQATT, SNEGSKA (reference sequence). Between the trimmed V and J ends, which lost 2 bases and 3 bases, there was a span of 5 bases. The CDR3 is 11 residues long.

The sequenced material came from CD4+ T cells from PBMCs. The source is a human donor in good health. V and J are TRBV20-1 and TRBJ2-7; the D is unclear. The CDR3: CSARKVYEQYF. The DNA for the CDR3 is TGCAGTGCTAGAAAGGTCTACGAGCAGTACTTC.